The 32 T cell receptor beta chains in this list originate from one sample, sequenced in a study of PD-L1 blockade in urothelial cancer. The assay was immunoSEQ multiplex PCR, and TCRdb's table has in-frame clones only and misses some. The sample holds some 100,000 clones, roughly nine tenths seen once. Here the sequenced sample was PBMCs, taken around atezolizumab (anti-PD-L1) treatment. The receptor source for this set is a woman at least 80 years old with urothelial cancer.

The chain couples TRBV5-4 to TRBJ1-1; a possible D gene is TRBD1 (5 bases). This CDR3 has 14 amino acids. The V gene's germline CDR1 is SGHNT and CDR2 YYREEE (reference sequence). V was pared by 0 bases and J by 4 bases, with 10 bases between. The CDR3 spells CASSLGQGSTEAFF. The CDR3 DNA follows: TGTGCCAGCAGCTTGGGTCAGGGATCCACTGAAGCTTTCTTT.

The chain has TRBV6-1 and TRBJ2-3, with TRBD1 matching over 9 bases. Germline assignment: CDR1 MNHNS and CDR2 SASEGT. V was clipped by 5 bases and J by 6 bases; unmatched bases: 3. CDR3 length: 13 amino acids. The CDR3 coding sequence is TGTGCCAGCAGTCCGACAGGGGGGGATACGCAGTATTTT. Translated: CASSPTGGDTQYF.

This rearrangement joins TRBV5-1 to TRBJ2-7; D possibly corresponds to TRBD2 (7 bases). The ends were cut back, 4 bases at V and 2 bases at J, with 13 bases in the middle. The CDR3 is 14 amino acids. Germline assignment: CDR1 SGHRS and CDR2 YFSETQ. The CDR3 sequence is CASSPRGGAYEQYF. CDR3 coding DNA: TGCGCCAGCAGCCCTCGAGGGGGGGCCTACGAGCAGTACTTC. Variable domain in full (rest from reference TRBV5-1 and TRBJ2-7): KAGVTQTPRYLIKTRGQQVTLSCSPISGHRSVSWYQQTPGQGLQFLFEYFSETQRNKGNFPGRFSGRQFSNSRSEMNVSTLELGDSALYLCASSPRGGAYEQYFGPGTRLTVT.

This clone was found a few times. This chain connects TRBV7-9 to TRBJ1-2, with TRBD1 matching over 8 bases. The germline gives CDR1 SEHNR, CDR2 FQNEAQ (reference sequence). The CDR3 loop spans 14 amino acids. The junction had 5 bases not matched to a gene; V was cut back by 5 bases and J by 3 bases. In nucleotides, the CDR3 is TGTGCCAGCAGCCTCAGGGGGCAGGACTATGGCTACACCTTC. Protein: CASSLRGQDYGYTF.

The count of this clone is one. The chain combines TRBV6-1 with TRBJ1-5, with D maybe TRBD1 (5 bases). Germline CDR1 is MNHNS and CDR2 is SASEGT. Trimming removed 4 bases from V and 3 bases from J, with 10 bases in between. The CDR3 sequence is 14 residues long. CDR3 nucleotides: TGTGCCAGCAGTGGACAGCTTAACAATCAGCCCCAGCATTTT. Its protein product is CASSGQLNNQPQHF.

The table lists this clone with a count of one. This chain joins TRBV6-1 and TRBJ2-5, with TRBD2 identical over 9 bases. The CDR3 extends over 15 amino acids. Germline CDR1 MNHNS, CDR2 SASEGT. Losses at the gene ends were 7 bases for V and 5 bases for J; bases not matched to a gene: 11. CDR3 loop: CASTVGGRAGETQYF. The CDR3 DNA is TGTGCCAGCACAGTGGGCGGGAGGGCCGGGGAGACCCAGTACTTC.

This chain uses TRBV16 with TRBJ2-2; D is unresolved. Germline-derived CDR1 and CDR2 are KGHSY and FQNENV. Trimming pared 0 bases from V and 2 bases from J, leaving 10 bases between. The CDR3 runs to 16 residues. The CDR3 spells CASSQSHSPNTGELFF. CDR3 nucleotide sequence: TGTGCCAGCAGCCAATCGCACAGCCCCAACACCGGGGAGCTGTTTTTT.

The sample holds a few counts of this clone. In DNA, the CDR3 is TGTGCCAGCAGCCTAGGGACAGGGGTGGGGGGCTACACCTTC. It codes for CASSLGTGVGGYTF. The V call is TRBV11-2, the J call TRBJ1-2; TRBD1 aligns across 10 bases. Germline V gene sequence: CDR1 SGHAT, CDR2 FQNNGV. This CDR3 contains 14 residues. V was pared by 5 bases and J by 8 bases, with 8 bases of the junction left unmatched.

The V and J genes are TRBV19 and TRBJ1-2; 10 bases map to TRBD1. Germline lookup yields CDR1 LNHDA and CDR2 SQIVND (reference sequence). This CDR3 is 14 amino acids long. V lost 4 bases, J lost 4 bases, and 3 bases stayed unmatched. The CDR3 bases are TGTGCCAGTAGTACGGGACAGGGGAGCTATGGCTACACCTTC. This encodes CASSTGQGSYGYTF.

This clone showed up just once. The rearrangement uses TRBV28 and TRBJ1-2; maybe TRBD1 (5 bases). CDR1 MDHEN and CDR2 SYDVKM come from the germline V gene. This CDR3 region has 10 residues. V lost 7 bases and J lost 12, with 12 bases in between. The DNA of the CDR3 is TGTGCCAGCACTGGGGGGGTCCACACCTTC. Encoded protein: CASTGGVHTF.

The gene calls are TRBV19 and TRBJ1-3; D is possibly TRBD1 (5 bases). The CDR3 spans 14 residues. Germline V gene sequence: CDR1 LNHDA, CDR2 SQIVND (reference sequence). V was pared by 7 bases and J by 2 bases, with 12 bases between. The CDR3 reads CASKETQAGNTIYF. CDR3 bases: TGTGCCAGTAAGGAGACACAGGCTGGAAACACCATATATTTT.

Regarding this clone: Within the sample, other DNA sequences also encode this same CDR3. The V gene is TRBV5-1, the J gene TRBJ2-7; 10 nucleotides match TRBD2. The V gene end was trimmed by 2 bases and the J gene end by 2 bases; junction bases not matched to a gene: 1. This CDR3 contains 14 residues. Germline loops: CDR1 SGHRS, CDR2 YFSETQ. CDR3 protein: CASSLAGGPYEQYF. CDR3 in DNA: TGCGCCAGCAGCTTAGCGGGAGGGCCCTACGAGCAGTACTTC. Together with reference TRBV5-1 and TRBJ2-7, the CDR3 gives the full variable domain: KAGVTQTPRYLIKTRGQQVTLSCSPISGHRSVSWYQQTPGQGLQFLFEYFSETQRNKGNFPGRFSGRQFSNSRSEMNVSTLELGDSALYLCASSLAGGPYEQYFGPGTRLTVT.

This rearrangement joins TRBV27 to TRBJ1-5; 11 bases line up with TRBD1. The V segment lost 3 bases and the J segment 5 bases; nucleotides outside the gene matches: 9. This CDR3 comprises 17 residues. The V gene's germline CDR1 is MNHEY and CDR2 SMNVEV (reference sequence). The CDR3 loop reads CASSFQDRGLGDQPQHF. The CDR3 nucleotides are TGTGCCAGCAGTTTCCAGGACAGGGGGCTTGGAGATCAGCCCCAGCATTTT.

This sequence joins TRBV7-6 and TRBJ2-5, with D perhaps TRBD2 (6 bases). Germline V gene sequence: CDR1 SGHVS, CDR2 FNYEAQ. V was trimmed by 1 base and J by 5 bases, leaving 20 bases between them. There are 17 residues in the CDR3. CDR3: CASSLEAGRGARETQYF. In DNA, the CDR3 is TGTGCCAGCAGCTTAGAGGCCGGGAGAGGGGCCCGGGAGACCCAGTACTTC.

The chain is built from TRBV10-3 and TRBJ2-7; TRBD1 matches 7 bases. Trimming at V came to 10 bases and at J to 5 bases, leaving 11 bases not matched to a gene. Looked up from germline, CDR1 is ENHRY and CDR2 is SYGVKD. CDR3 length: 13 residues. The CDR3 is CATTRTGRNEQYF. The CDR3 region has the DNA TGTGCCACCACACGGACAGGTAGGAACGAGCAGTACTTC.

The chain uses TRBV7-8 and TRBJ1-5, with D perhaps matching TRBD1 (5 bases). V was clipped by 6 bases and J by 6 bases, with 18 bases between them. This CDR3 region has 15 residues. Germline CDR1 is SGHVS and CDR2 is FQNEAQ. The CDR3 region is CASREGRERSQPQHF. CDR3 nucleotide sequence: TGTGCCAGCAGGGAAGGCAGGGAACGGAGTCAGCCCCAGCATTTT.

The chain links TRBV27 to TRBJ1-1; a weak D match, TRBD1 (5 bases). The V gene's germline CDR1 is MNHEY and CDR2 SMNVEV (reference sequence). The V and J ends lost 8 bases and 5 bases respectively, with 9 bases between them. The CDR3 is 11 amino acids. This CDR3 reads CASYKGTEAFF. The CDR3 region has the DNA TGTGCCAGCTACAAGGGGACTGAAGCTTTCTTT.

The chain couples TRBV6-4 to TRBJ1-1; 7 bases align to TRBD1. The length of the CDR3 is 15 residues. The junction had 10 bases not matched to a gene; V was cut back by 6 bases and J by 3 bases. The V gene's germline CDR1 is MRHNA and CDR2 SNTAGT. CDR3 in DNA: TGTGCCAGCAGGGTAACAGGGGAGTGGGACACTGAAGCTTTCTTT. Encoded protein: CASRVTGEWDTEAFF.

The chain combines TRBV6-1 with TRBJ2-4; D remains ambiguous. The CDR3 runs 12 residues. Looked up from germline, CDR1 is MNHNS and CDR2 is SASEGT. Trimming cost V 2 bases and J 7 bases, with 6 bases left between them. This chain's CDR3 is CASSETTNIQYF. The CDR3 DNA follows: TGTGCCAGCAGTGAAACAACCAACATTCAGTACTTC.

The chain joins TRBV18 to TRBJ1-2, with D possibly being TRBD1 (6 bases). The CDR3 consists of 16 residues. CDR1 and CDR2 from the germline V gene are KGHSH and LQKENI. V was trimmed by 4 bases and J by 8 bases, leaving 23 bases between them. For the CDR3, the DNA is TGTGCCAGCTCACTACCCAGTTCCAGGGGCGTCGGGGGCTACACCTTC. Translated: CASSLPSSRGVGGYTF.

The CDR3 here is CASSPPGLAGYWYEQYF. In nucleotides, the CDR3 is TGTGCCAGCAGCCCCCCTGGACTAGCGGGATATTGGTACGAGCAGTACTTC. The chain carries TRBV7-3 and TRBJ2-7; 12 bases fit TRBD2. The germline CDR1 and CDR2 sequences are SGHTA and FQGTGA. This CDR3 has 17 residues. The trim removed 5 bases at V and 4 bases at J, leaving 12 bases unmatched.

This clone has only a few counts. This chain links TRBV19 with TRBJ2-7; TRBD2 might be the D (5 bases). The CDR3 sequence is 12 residues long. Trimming cost V 7 bases and J 6 bases, with 13 bases left between them. Germline values: CDR1 LNHDA, CDR2 SQIVND (reference sequence). The CDR3 region is CASIRIEGEQYF. CDR3 nucleotides: TGTGCCAGTATTAGGATCGAGGGCGAGCAGTACTTC.

This chain joins TRBV18 and TRBJ1-2; 8 bases line up with TRBD1. V lost 2 bases and J lost 6; bases outside the gene matches: 5. Germline CDR1 and CDR2: KGHSH and LQKENI. This CDR3 has 14 amino acids. In DNA form, the CDR3 reads TGTGCCAGCTCACCAGTGACAGGGGAGGATGGCTACACCTTC. Translation gives CASSPVTGEDGYTF.

The chain is built from TRBV19 and TRBJ1-1; a possible D gene is TRBD1 (6 bases). The germline V gene encodes CDR1 LNHDA and CDR2 SQIVND (reference sequence). CDR3 length: 15 amino acids. Trimming pared 0 bases from V and 0 bases from J, leaving 8 bases between. In DNA form, the CDR3 reads TGTGCCAGTAGTATAGAGGGGGCGATGAACACTGAAGCTTTCTTT. It codes for CASSIEGAMNTEAFF. Full variable domain (outside the CDR3, taken from reference TRBV19 and TRBJ1-1): DGGITQSPKYLFRKEGQNVTLSCEQNLNHDAMYWYRQDPGQGLRLIYYSQIVNDFQKGDIAEGYSVSREKKESFPLTVTSAQKNPTAFYLCASSIEGAMNTEAFFGQGTRLTVV.

This chain joins TRBV28 and TRBJ2-7, with D possibly being TRBD1 (6 bases). The CDR3 is 12 residues long. From germline, CDR1 is MDHEN and CDR2 SYDVKM. V was pared by 7 bases and J by 2 bases, with 9 bases between. Written as DNA, the CDR3 is TGTGCCAGCAAAGACAGGACCTACGAGCAGTACTTC. Its protein is CASKDRTYEQYF.

Notes on this clone: Different DNA sequences within this sample yield the same CDR3. The chain uses TRBV11-3 and TRBJ2-3; 13 positions agree with TRBD2. V lost 4 bases, J lost 6 bases, and 7 bases stayed unmatched. This CDR3 comprises 16 residues. The germline V gene encodes CDR1 SGHNT and CDR2 YENEEA. The CDR3 here is CASSSRTSGSPDTQYF. In DNA, the CDR3 is TGTGCCAGCAGCTCCCGGACTAGCGGGAGCCCCGATACGCAGTATTTT.

This rearrangement joins TRBV27 to TRBJ2-1; D is perhaps TRBD2 (6 bases). The CDR3 runs to 17 residues. V was trimmed by 0 bases and J by 0 bases, leaving 12 bases between them. Germline V gene data show CDR1 as MNHEY and CDR2 as SMNVEV (reference sequence). CDR3 sequence reads: CASSLSLASSSYNEQFF. CDR3 bases: TGTGCCAGCAGTTTATCTCTAGCGTCGAGCTCCTACAATGAGCAGTTCTTC.

The chain uses TRBV7-3 and TRBJ1-4; TRBD1 is a possible D gene (6 bases). Trimming left V 5 bases short and J 6 bases short, with 16 bases between. The CDR3 is made up of 15 amino acids. Germline V gene data show CDR1 as SGHTA and CDR2 as FQGTGA. CDR3 sequence (DNA): TGTGCCAGCAGCCCACGAGGGGGACGTGATGAAAAACTGTTTTTT. Protein sequence: CASSPRGGRDEKLFF.

The genes are TRBV6-1 and TRBJ1-1; the D is unclear. V was cut by 4 bases and J by 11 bases, with 20 bases left in between. Looked up from germline, CDR1 is MNHNS and CDR2 is SASEGT. The CDR3 is made up of 14 amino acids. The CDR3 loop is CASSAGDRWVDAFF. Here the CDR3 DNA reads TGTGCCAGCAGTGCCGGGGATAGGTGGGTGGACGCTTTCTTT.

This clone has just a few counts. The chain joins TRBV7-9 to TRBJ1-2, with a weak D call TRBD1 (6 bases). Germline CDR1 reads SEHNR; CDR2 reads FQNEAQ (reference sequence). With 5 bases removed from V and 1 base from J, the gap between germline ends came to 17 bases. The CDR3 has 16 amino acids. The CDR3 loop is CASSPARGFGNYGYTF. The CDR3 DNA reads as TGTGCCAGCAGCCCAGCGAGGGGGTTTGGTAACTATGGCTACACCTTC.

The chain combines TRBV5-1 with TRBJ1-2; D possibly corresponds to TRBD1 (5 bases). Germline-derived CDR1 and CDR2 are SGHRS and YFSETQ. The CDR3 is 13 amino acids. Trimming cost V 0 bases and J 6 bases, with 9 bases left between them. CDR3: CASSLVGGDGYTF. The CDR3 DNA follows: TGCGCCAGCAGCTTGGTTGGGGGGGATGGCTACACCTTC.

V usage is TRBV7-2 and J usage is TRBJ2-1; TRBD1 agrees at 9 bases. V was pared by 0 bases and J by 7 bases, with 4 bases of the junction left unmatched. CDR3 length: 15 amino acids. The germline CDR1 and CDR2 sequences are SGHTA and FQGNSA. The CDR3 DNA follows: TGTGCCAGCAGCTTAGCGAAGACAGGGGGGAATGAGCAGTTCTTC. Its protein is CASSLAKTGGNEQFF.